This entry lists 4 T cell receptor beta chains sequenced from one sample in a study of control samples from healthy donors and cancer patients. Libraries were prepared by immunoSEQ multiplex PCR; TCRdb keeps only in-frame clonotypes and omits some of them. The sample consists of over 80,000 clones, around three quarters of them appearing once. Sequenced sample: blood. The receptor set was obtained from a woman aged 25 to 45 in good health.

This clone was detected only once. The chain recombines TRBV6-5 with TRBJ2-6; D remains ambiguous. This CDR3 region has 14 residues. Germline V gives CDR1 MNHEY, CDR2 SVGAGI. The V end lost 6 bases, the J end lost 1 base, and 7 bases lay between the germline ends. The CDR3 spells CASRPGSGANVLTF. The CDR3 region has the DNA TGTGCCAGCAGGCCCGGTTCTGGGGCCAACGTCCTGACTTTC.

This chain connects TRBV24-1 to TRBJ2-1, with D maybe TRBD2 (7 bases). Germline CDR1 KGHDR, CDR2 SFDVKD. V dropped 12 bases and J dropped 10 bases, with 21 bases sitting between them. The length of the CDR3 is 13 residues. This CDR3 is CAVAGAYGGEQFF. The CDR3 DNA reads TGTGCCGTGGCGGGGGCCTACGGTGGGGAGCAGTTCTTC.

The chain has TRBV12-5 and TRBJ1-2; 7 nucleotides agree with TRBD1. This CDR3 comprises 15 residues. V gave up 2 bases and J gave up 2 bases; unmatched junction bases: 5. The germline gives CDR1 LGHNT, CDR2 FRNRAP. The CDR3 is CASGLSSTGNYGYTF. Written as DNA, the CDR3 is TGTGCTAGTGGTTTGTCATCGACAGGGAACTATGGCTACACCTTC.

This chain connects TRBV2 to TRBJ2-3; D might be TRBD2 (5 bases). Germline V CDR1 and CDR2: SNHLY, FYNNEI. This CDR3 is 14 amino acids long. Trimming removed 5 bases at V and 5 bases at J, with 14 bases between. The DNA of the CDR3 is TGTGCCAGCAGTCCCCCGGTGAGGGAAGATACGCAGTATTTT. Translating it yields CASSPPVREDTQYF.